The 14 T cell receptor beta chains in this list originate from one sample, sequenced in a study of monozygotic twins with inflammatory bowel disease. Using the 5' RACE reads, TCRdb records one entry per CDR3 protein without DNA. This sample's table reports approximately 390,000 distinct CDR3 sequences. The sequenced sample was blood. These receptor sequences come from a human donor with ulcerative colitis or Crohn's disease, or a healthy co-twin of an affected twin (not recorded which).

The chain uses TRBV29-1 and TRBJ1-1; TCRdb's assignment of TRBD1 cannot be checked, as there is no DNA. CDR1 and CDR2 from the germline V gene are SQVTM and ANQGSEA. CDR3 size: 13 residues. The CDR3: CSVEWGRNTEAFF.

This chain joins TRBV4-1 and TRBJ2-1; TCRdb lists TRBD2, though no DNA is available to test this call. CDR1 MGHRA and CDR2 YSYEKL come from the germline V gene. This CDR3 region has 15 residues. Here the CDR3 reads CASRGGREFNNEQFF.

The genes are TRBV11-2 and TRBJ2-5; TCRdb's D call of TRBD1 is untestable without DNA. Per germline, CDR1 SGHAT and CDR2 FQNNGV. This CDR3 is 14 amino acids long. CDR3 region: CASSMGGAPGAQYF.

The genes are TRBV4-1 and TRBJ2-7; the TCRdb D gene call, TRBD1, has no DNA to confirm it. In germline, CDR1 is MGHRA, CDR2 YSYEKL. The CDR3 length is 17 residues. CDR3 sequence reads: CASSQEGPNRGLYEQYF.

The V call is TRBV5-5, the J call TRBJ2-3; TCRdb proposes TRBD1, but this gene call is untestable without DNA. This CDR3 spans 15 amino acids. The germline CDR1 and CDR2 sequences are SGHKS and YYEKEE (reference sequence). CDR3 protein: CASSLGQGVTDTQYF.

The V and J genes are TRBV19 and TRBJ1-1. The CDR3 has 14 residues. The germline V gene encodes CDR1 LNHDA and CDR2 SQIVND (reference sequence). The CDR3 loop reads CASRGYGGNTEAFF.

The chain's CDR3 is CASSLMGTNQPQHF. This chain connects TRBV7-2 to TRBJ1-5; the TRBD1 assignment by TCRdb is unverifiable without DNA. Germline V gene data show CDR1 as SGHTA and CDR2 as FQGNSA. The CDR3 runs 14 residues.

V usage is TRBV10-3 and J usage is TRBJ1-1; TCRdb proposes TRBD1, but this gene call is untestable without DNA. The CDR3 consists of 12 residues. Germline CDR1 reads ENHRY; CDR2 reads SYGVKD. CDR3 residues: CAIRPGQGEAFF.

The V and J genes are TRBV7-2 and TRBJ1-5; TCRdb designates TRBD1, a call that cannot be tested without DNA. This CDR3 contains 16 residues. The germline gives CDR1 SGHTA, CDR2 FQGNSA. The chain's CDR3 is CASSPTGTGSNQPQHF.

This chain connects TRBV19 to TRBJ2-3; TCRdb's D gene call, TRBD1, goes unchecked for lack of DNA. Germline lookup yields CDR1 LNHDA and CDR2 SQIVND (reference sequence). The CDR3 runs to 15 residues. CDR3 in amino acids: CASSTVAGGTDTQYF.

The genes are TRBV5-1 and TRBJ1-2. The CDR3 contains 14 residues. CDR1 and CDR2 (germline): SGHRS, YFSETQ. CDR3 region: CATSLEVPEDGYTF.

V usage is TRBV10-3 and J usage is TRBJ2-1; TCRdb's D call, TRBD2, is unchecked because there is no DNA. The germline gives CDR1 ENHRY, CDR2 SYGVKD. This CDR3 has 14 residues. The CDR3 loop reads CAASRGGSGSEQFF.

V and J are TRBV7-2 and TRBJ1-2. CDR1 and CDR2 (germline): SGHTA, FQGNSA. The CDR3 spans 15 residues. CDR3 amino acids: CASTPPAGFSLGETF.

CDR3: CASSFHGTGPYEQYF. This rearrangement joins TRBV27 to TRBJ2-7; the TRBD1 assignment by TCRdb is unverifiable without DNA. Germline V lookup: CDR1 MNHEY, CDR2 SMNVEV (reference sequence). The CDR3 totals 15 residues.